These 20 T cell receptor beta chains share one sample of origin, sequenced in a study of T cells in Graves' hyperthyroidism and ophthalmopathy. TCR beta CDR3 regions were amplified from RNA. During a first-round RT-PCR of the TCR CDR3, the HTBI primer set was used. TCRdb passed the multiplex PCR reads through MiXCR, listing each CDR3 protein once. The table lists about 300,000 distinct CDR3 sequences, about an eighth of them singletons. The sequenced sample consisted of blood. The receptors derive from a woman aged 25 to 39 with Graves' hyperthyroidism that later progressed to Graves' ophthalmopathy.

The table lists this clonotype with many counts. V gene TRBV6-2 or TRBV6-3 combines with J gene TRBJ1-1; possible D gene TRBD1, 5 bases. This CDR3 region has 15 residues. From germline, CDR1 is MNHEY and CDR2 SVGEGT. Trimming removed 8 bases from V and 4 bases from J, with 20 bases in between. The CDR3 sequence: CASCDLEGLVTEAFF. CDR3 nucleotides: TGTGCCAGCTGTGACTTGGAGGGGCTGGTCACTGAAGCTTTCTTT.

The chain carries TRBV19 and TRBJ2-1; tentative D call: TRBD1 (6 bases). The CDR3 extends over 16 amino acids. V was pared by 8 bases and J by 0 bases, with 17 bases between. The germline CDR1 and CDR2 sequences are LNHDA and SQIVND (reference sequence). CDR3 protein: CASRFRDKSSYNEQFF. The CDR3 bases are TGTGCCAGTCGATTCCGGGACAAGAGCTCCTACAATGAGCAGTTCTTC.

This clonotype was detected a few times. This sequence may be a read error, since a much larger clone differs from it by one base. This chain uses TRBV28 with TRBJ2-1; 8 bases agree with TRBD2. The junction had 13 bases not matched to a gene; V was cut back by 8 bases and J by 7 bases. Germline CDR1 MDHEN, CDR2 SYDVKM. The CDR3 runs 15 residues. CDR3 DNA: TGTGCCAGCGATTCCGAAGCGGGAGCTTTGAATGAGCAGTTCTTC. This codes for CASDSEAGALNEQFF.

This clonotype was recorded a few times. The V and J genes are TRBV7-9 and TRBJ2-2; the D gene is possibly TRBD1 (6 bases). CDR1 is SEHNR and CDR2 is FQNEAQ in the germline V gene (reference sequence). The ends were cut back, 4 bases at V and 0 bases at J, with 12 bases in the middle. The CDR3 contains 16 residues. CDR3 sequence reads: CASSSTQGSNTGELFF. Here the CDR3 DNA reads TGTGCCAGCAGCTCAACACAGGGATCGAACACCGGGGAGCTGTTTTTT.

This clonotype was observed a few times. This chain joins TRBV6-7 and TRBJ2-1, with D perhaps TRBD2 (5 bases). TRBV6-7 is given ORF status, its function remaining uncertain. The V end lost 4 bases, the J end lost 1 base, and 29 bases lay between the germline ends. The CDR3 consists of 21 residues. CDR3 region: CASSSGLEARAVYRSYNEQFF. CDR3 in DNA: TGTGCCAGCAGTTCCGGGTTGGAGGCTCGCGCAGTCTATCGATCCTACAATGAGCAGTTCTTC.

The V call is TRBV11-1, the J call TRBJ2-1; D possibly corresponds to TRBD2 (6 bases). This CDR3 comprises 16 residues. The germline V and J ends were trimmed by 7 bases and 2 bases, with 18 bases remaining between them. CDR1 SGHAT and CDR2 FQDESV come from the germline V gene (reference sequence). CDR3 loop: CASITDSGRPYNEQFF. The DNA of the CDR3 is TGTGCCAGCATCACTGATAGCGGCCGCCCCTACAATGAGCAGTTCTTC.

This clonotype was detected only a few times. The chain joins TRBV19 to TRBJ2-1, with a possible D match to TRBD2 (6 bases). Germline assignment: CDR1 LNHDA and CDR2 SQIVND (reference sequence). The length of the CDR3 is 14 residues. The V end was cut by 3 bases, the J end by 6 bases, with 12 bases between. DNA of the CDR3: TGTGCCAGTAGTATCGGGAGTAACCTCAATGAGCAGTTCTTC. Its translation: CASSIGSNLNEQFF. Drawing the rest from reference TRBV19 and TRBJ2-1, the complete variable domain is DGGITQSPKYLFRKEGQNVTLSCEQNLNHDAMYWYRQDPGQGLRLIYYSQIVNDFQKGDIAEGYSVSREKKESFPLTVTSAQKNPTAFYLCASSIGSNLNEQFFGPGTRLTVL.

This clonotype was counted ten times or more. The chain recombines TRBV3-1 with TRBJ1-1; unclear D gene. V lost 4 bases and J 2 bases, leaving 11 bases between the germline ends. The CDR3 has 14 amino acids. Germline CDR1 and CDR2: LGHDT and YNNKEL (reference sequence). CDR3 sequence: CASSLPGLNTEAFF. Here the CDR3 DNA reads TGTGCCAGCAGCCTCCCGGGCCTTAACACTGAAGCTTTCTTT.

The V call is TRBV15, the J call TRBJ2-1; the D is unclear. Trimming shortened V by 7 bases and J by 6 bases, and 4 bases separated the two germline ends. Germline CDR1 reads LNHNV; CDR2 reads YYDKDF (reference sequence). This CDR3 contains 10 residues. Here the CDR3 reads CATKVNEQFF. In nucleotides, the CDR3 is TGTGCCACCAAGGTCAATGAGCAGTTCTTC.

The chain recombines TRBV18 with TRBJ1-6, with 7 positions matching TRBD1. This CDR3 comprises 15 residues. CDR1 and CDR2 from the germline V gene are KGHSH and LQKENI. Trimming removed 2 bases from V and 6 bases from J; junction bases left unmatched: 4. In nucleotides, the CDR3 is TGTGCCAGCTCACCAGAGGGACAGCTTAATTCACCCCTCCACTTT. It encodes CASSPEGQLNSPLHF. Together with reference TRBV18 and TRBJ1-6, the CDR3 gives the full variable domain: NAGVMQNPRHLVRRRGQEARLRCSPMKGHSHVYWYRQLPEEGLKFMVYLQKENIIDESGMPKERFSAEFPKEGPSILRIQQVVRGDSAAYFCASSPEGQLNSPLHFGNGTRLTVT.

This chain joins TRBV10-3 and TRBJ2-2, with a weak D call TRBD1 (5 bases). Germline V gives CDR1 ENHRY, CDR2 SYGVKD. Trimming left V 3 bases short and J 4 bases short, with 18 bases between. This CDR3 spans 17 amino acids. The CDR3 DNA follows: TGTGCCATCAGTGATAAGGTGGGGCCAAGAGGCACCGGGGAGCTGTTTTTT. This encodes CAISDKVGPRGTGELFF.

This rearrangement joins TRBV9 to TRBJ2-1, with D possibly matching TRBD2 (5 bases). V lost 2 bases and J lost 7, with 13 bases in between. Per germline, CDR1 SGDLS and CDR2 YYNGEE. This CDR3 spans 14 amino acids. The CDR3 DNA sequence: TGTGCCAGCAGCGTCGGGAATCCCGAGAATGAGCAGTTCTTC. It is translated as CASSVGNPENEQFF.

The J gene is TRBJ2-5, the V gene TRBV20-1; no reliable D call. The CDR3 length is 14 residues. Per germline, CDR1 DFQATT and CDR2 SNEGSKA (reference sequence). V was clipped by 0 bases and J by 3 bases, with 11 bases between them. The CDR3 DNA follows: TGCAGTGCTAGAGATTCTGGACGGGAAGAGACCCAGTACTTC. Translation: CSARDSGREETQYF.

This clonotype was picked up a small number of times. This may arise from a read error, as a much more abundant clone is one base away. Likely a read error: the CDR3 ends without its conserved phenylalanine or tryptophan. The chain employs TRBV10-3 and TRBJ2-7, with 10 nucleotides matching TRBD1. J gave up 0 bases and V 8 bases, and 1 base lay outside the gene matches. CDR3 length: 13 residues. Per germline, CDR1 ENHRY and CDR2 SYGVKD. Here the CDR3 DNA reads TGTGCCATCGGACAGGGGGGCTCCTACGAGCAGTACTCC. As protein: CAIGQGGSYEQYS.

This clonotype has at least ten counts. The rearrangement uses TRBV20-1 and TRBJ2-7; weak D call: TRBD2 (6 bases). The CDR3 runs to 17 residues. Germline lookup yields CDR1 DFQATT and CDR2 SNEGSKA (reference sequence). Trimming cost V 4 bases and J 4 bases, with 26 bases left between them. The CDR3 coding sequence is TGCAGTGCTATACCTATCCCGGGACTCGCGTCCAAATACGAGCAGTACTTC. Translating gives CSAIPIPGLASKYEQYF.

The chain recombines TRBV10-2 with TRBJ2-7, with D possibly TRBD1 on 6 matching bases. The CDR3 covers 13 residues. CDR1 WSHSY and CDR2 SAAADI come from the germline V gene. V was trimmed by 2 bases and J by 4 bases, leaving 9 bases between them. CDR3 sequence reads: CASSETTGYEQYF. The CDR3 bases are TGCGCCAGCAGTGAGACGACAGGATACGAGCAGTACTTC.

The sample holds many counts of this clonotype. The chain's CDR3 is CSAKSHGMAVYGYTF. CDR3 bases: TGCAGTGCTAAATCTCACGGGATGGCAGTTTATGGCTACACCTTC. The rearrangement links TRBV20-1 to TRBJ1-2; no definite D call. V lost 4 bases, J lost 5 bases, and 20 bases lay in between. The CDR3 runs 15 residues. The germline CDR1 and CDR2 sequences are DFQATT and SNEGSKA (reference sequence).

This clonotype appeared many times. For the CDR3, the DNA is TGTGCCAGCTCACGGGGACTAGCGGGGGCCCCCGAGCAGTACTTC. This translates into CASSRGLAGAPEQYF. The chain has TRBV18 and TRBJ2-7, with 14 positions matching TRBD2. With V trimmed by 4 bases and J by 6 bases, 5 bases remained unmatched. The V gene's germline CDR1 is KGHSH and CDR2 LQKENI. There are 15 residues in the CDR3. Drawing the rest from reference TRBV18 and TRBJ2-7, the complete variable domain is NAGVMQNPRHLVRRRGQEARLRCSPMKGHSHVYWYRQLPEEGLKFMVYLQKENIIDESGMPKERFSAEFPKEGPSILRIQQVVRGDSAAYFCASSRGLAGAPEQYFGPGTRLTVT.

This clonotype occurred many times. The chain couples TRBV12-3 or TRBV12-4 to TRBJ2-6; the D gene is possibly TRBD1 (6 bases). The ends were cut back, 6 bases at V and 2 bases at J, with 14 bases in the middle. The CDR3 contains 16 residues. CDR3 sequence: CASRQQGSAGANVLTF. The CDR3 nucleotides are TGTGCCAGCAGGCAACAGGGAAGCGCTGGGGCCAACGTCCTGACTTTC.

The chain has TRBV25-1 and TRBJ2-1; a weak D match, TRBD2 (5 bases). V was clipped by 10 bases and J by 9 bases, with 19 bases between them. This CDR3 is 13 amino acids long. CDR1 and CDR2 from the germline V gene are MGHDK and SYGVNS. CDR3 residues: CATRKAAGGEQFF. The CDR3 region has the DNA TGTGCCACGCGAAAGGCGGCTGGAGGTGAGCAGTTCTTC.